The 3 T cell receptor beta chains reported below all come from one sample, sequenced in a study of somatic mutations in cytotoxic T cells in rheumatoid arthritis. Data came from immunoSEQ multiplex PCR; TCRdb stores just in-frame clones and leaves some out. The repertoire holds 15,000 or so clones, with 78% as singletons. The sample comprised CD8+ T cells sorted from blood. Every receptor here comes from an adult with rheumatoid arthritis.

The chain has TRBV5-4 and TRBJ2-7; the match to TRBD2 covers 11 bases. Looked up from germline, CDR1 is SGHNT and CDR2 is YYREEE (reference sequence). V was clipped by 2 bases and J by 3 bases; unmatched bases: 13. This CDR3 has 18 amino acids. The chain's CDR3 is CASSFLMKTSGDLYEQYF. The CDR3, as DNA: TGTGCCAGCAGCTTTCTCATGAAGACTAGCGGGGACCTCTACGAGCAGTACTTC.

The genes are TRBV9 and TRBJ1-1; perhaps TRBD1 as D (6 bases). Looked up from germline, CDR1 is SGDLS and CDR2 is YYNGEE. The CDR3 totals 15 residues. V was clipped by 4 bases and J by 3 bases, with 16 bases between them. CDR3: CASSPRRGFDTEAFF. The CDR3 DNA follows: TGTGCCAGCAGCCCAAGGAGGGGGTTTGACACTGAAGCTTTCTTT.

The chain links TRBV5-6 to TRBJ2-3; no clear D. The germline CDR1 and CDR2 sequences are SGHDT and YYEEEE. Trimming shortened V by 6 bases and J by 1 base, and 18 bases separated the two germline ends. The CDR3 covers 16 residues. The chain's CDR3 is CASTPKDPGGTDTQYF. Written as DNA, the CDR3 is TGTGCCAGCACCCCCAAGGACCCCGGCGGCACAGATACGCAGTATTTT.